Each of the 28 T cell receptor beta chains below was sequenced from the same sample in a study of CD8+ T cells in alopecia areata. Treatment meaning: oral pan-JAK inhibitor, 5-10 mg twice daily. Extracted from the samples, RNA was reverse transcribed into cDNA to serve as the sequencing template. Assay used: immunoSEQ multiplex PCR; TCRdb lists only in-frame clones, some missing. Of some 190,000 clones in the sample, roughly 70% were seen once. The sequencing here drew on CD4+ T cells sorted from blood, taken around week 50, from a patient treated with tofacitinib. The receptors here all came from a human donor with alopecia areata.

The chain links TRBV28 to TRBJ1-2; 7 nucleotides line up with TRBD1. The J segment lost 4 bases and the V segment lost 5 bases, leaving 13 bases of the junction unmatched. The CDR3 spans 16 residues. Germline loops: CDR1 MDHEN, CDR2 SYDVKM. The CDR3 DNA sequence: TGTGCCAGCAGTGCCTCCCGGGACAGAGGCCTCTATGGCTACACCTTC. This codes for CASSASRDRGLYGYTF.

The chain joins TRBV28 to TRBJ2-7, with 9 positions matching TRBD2. J was trimmed by 5 bases and V by 8 bases; bases with no gene match: 10. This CDR3 comprises 14 residues. In germline, CDR1 is MDHEN, CDR2 SYDVKM. This chain's CDR3 is CASVQASGAHEQYF. The CDR3 nucleotides are TGTGCCAGCGTACAAGCTAGCGGGGCCCACGAGCAGTACTTC.

This chain links TRBV7-2 with TRBJ2-3; weak D call: TRBD2 (5 bases). Germline values: CDR1 SGHTA, CDR2 FQGNSA. CDR3 length: 14 amino acids. Trimming cost V 4 bases and J 8 bases, with 16 bases left between them. The CDR3 DNA sequence: TGTGCCAGCAGCTGGAACTCCCCGGCGGGTACGCAGTATTTT. As protein: CASSWNSPAGTQYF.

This clone has just a few counts. The rearrangement joins TRBV15 to TRBJ1-4; D remains unclear. V was clipped by 7 bases and J by 5 bases, with 14 bases between them. The germline V gene has CDR1 LNHNV and CDR2 YYDKDF (reference sequence). This CDR3 is built from 14 residues. CDR3 coding DNA: TGTGCCACCATGGCGGGATCCAAAAATGAAAAACTGTTTTTT. Translating it yields CATMAGSKNEKLFF.

The chain has TRBV29-1 and TRBJ1-4; D not resolved. V lost 7 bases and J 0 bases, leaving 3 bases between the germline ends. This CDR3 comprises 11 residues. In germline, CDR1 is SQVTM, CDR2 ANQGSEA. This chain's CDR3 is CSAATNEKLFF. The CDR3 DNA reads as TGCAGCGCTGCAACTAATGAAAAACTGTTTTTT.

The chain is built from TRBV20-1 and TRBJ1-4; the D is unclear. This CDR3 is 11 amino acids long. Germline values: CDR1 DFQATT, CDR2 SNEGSKA (reference sequence). Between the trimmed V and J ends, which lost 6 bases and 5 bases, there was a span of 7 bases. The CDR3 here is CSALHNEKLFF. Written as DNA, the CDR3 is TGCAGTGCCCTACACAATGAAAAACTGTTTTTT.

V gene TRBV30 combines with J gene TRBJ2-1, with D perhaps TRBD2 (5 bases). The V and J ends lost 4 bases and 6 bases respectively, with 16 bases between them. CDR1 is GTSNPN, CDR2 SVGIG, per germline (reference sequence). There are 14 residues in the CDR3. CDR3 sequence reads: CAWNDGRGFNEQFF. The CDR3 DNA follows: TGTGCCTGGAATGATGGAAGAGGGTTCAATGAGCAGTTCTTC.

This chain uses TRBV27 with TRBJ1-1; 9 positions match TRBD1. The CDR3 totals 14 residues. Germline V lookup: CDR1 MNHEY, CDR2 SMNVEV (reference sequence). Germline trimming cut 4 bases from V and 5 bases from J; bases unmatched to any gene: 5. CDR3 sequence: CASSSGQGYTEAFF. The DNA for the CDR3 is TGTGCCAGCAGTTCGGGACAGGGTTATACTGAAGCTTTCTTT.

CDR3 region: CASSPAGGDTQYF. The CDR3 DNA reads TGTGCCAGCTCACCGGCAGGTGGAGATACGCAGTATTTT. V gene TRBV18 combines with J gene TRBJ2-3; D is uncertain. Germline V lookup: CDR1 KGHSH, CDR2 LQKENI. This CDR3 region has 13 residues. The ends were cut back, 3 bases at V and 5 bases at J, with 9 bases in the middle.

The J gene is TRBJ1-2, the V gene TRBV29-1, with D perhaps matching TRBD1 (5 bases). CDR1 is SQVTM, CDR2 ANQGSEA, per germline. V shed 5 bases and J shed 0 bases, with 16 bases lying between them. This CDR3 is 15 amino acids long. The CDR3 reads CSVNRIGVANYGYTF. The CDR3 bases are TGCAGCGTTAACAGGATTGGGGTGGCTAACTATGGCTACACCTTC. Based on the CDR3 plus reference TRBV29-1 and TRBJ1-2, the full variable domain is SAVISQKPSRDICQRGTSLTIQCQVDSQVTMMFWYRQQPGQSLTLIATANQGSEATYESGFVIDKFPISRPNLTFSTLTVSNMSPEDSSIYLCSVNRIGVANYGYTFGSGTRLTVV.

DNA of the CDR3: TGCAGCGTTGAATCGCAGGACAGGGGGCTTATGACCTTC. Its protein is CSVESQDRGLMTF. The rearrangement joins TRBV29-1 to TRBJ1-2; TRBD1 agrees at 11 bases. CDR3 length equals 13 residues. The germline V gene encodes CDR1 SQVTM and CDR2 ANQGSEA. J lost 14 bases, V lost 2 bases, and 10 bases had no gene match.

The chain is built from TRBV5-1 and TRBJ1-2; the D gene is possibly TRBD1 (5 bases). Germline assignment: CDR1 SGHRS and CDR2 YFSETQ. V shed 0 bases and J shed 8 bases, with 11 bases lying between them. CDR3 length equals 13 residues. In DNA form, the CDR3 reads TGCGCCAGCAGCTTGGAGAGGGGATTGGGCTACACCTTC. Protein sequence: CASSLERGLGYTF. The full variable domain, in which reference TRBV5-1 and TRBJ1-2 provide the parts outside the CDR3, is KAGVTQTPRYLIKTRGQQVTLSCSPISGHRSVSWYQQTPGQGLQFLFEYFSETQRNKGNFPGRFSGRQFSNSRSEMNVSTLELGDSALYLCASSLERGLGYTFGSGTRLTVV.

In this sample, this clone turned up a few times. The rearrangement joins TRBV5-4 to TRBJ2-3; 11 nucleotides match TRBD1. CDR3 size: 18 residues. Per the germline V gene, CDR1 is SGHNT and CDR2 is YYREEE (reference sequence). The ends lost 1 base at V and 4 bases at J; junction bases unmatched: 11. CDR3 in DNA: TGTGCCAGCAGCTTGCTTAAGCGGGGACAGGGGGTTCCAGATACGCAGTATTTT. Encoded protein: CASSLLKRGQGVPDTQYF. Full variable domain (missing parts from reference TRBV5-4 and TRBJ2-3): ETGVTQSPTHLIKTRGQQVTLRCSSQSGHNTVSWYQQALGQGPQFIFQYYREEENGRGNFPPRFSGLQFPNYSSELNVNALELDDSALYLCASSLLKRGQGVPDTQYFGPGTRLTVL.

This clone appeared a few times. The chain recombines TRBV10-3 with TRBJ1-2; perhaps TRBD1 as D (5 bases). V lost 6 bases to trimming and J lost 8 bases, with 13 bases between them. There are 12 residues in the CDR3. Germline V gives CDR1 ENHRY, CDR2 SYGVKD. The CDR3 spells CAISDQGRGYTF. CDR3 coding DNA: TGTGCCATCAGCGACCAGGGAAGGGGCTACACCTTC.

In DNA, the CDR3 is TGTGCCATCAGACAGGGGGCGAACACCGGGGAGCTGTTTTTT. Its protein is CAIRQGANTGELFF. The V gene is TRBV10-3, the J gene TRBJ2-2; 8 nucleotides align to TRBD1. CDR3 length: 14 residues. Germline V gene data show CDR1 as ENHRY and CDR2 as SYGVKD. V gave up 6 bases and J gave up 0 bases; unmatched junction bases: 0.

Points on this clone: This sample includes further DNA sequences coding for the same CDR3. This chain joins TRBV29-1 and TRBJ2-7, with unresolved D. Germline CDR1 SQVTM, CDR2 ANQGSEA. CDR3 length equals 12 residues. Between the trimmed V and J ends, which lost 3 bases and 2 bases, there was a span of 8 bases. CDR3 in DNA: TGCAGCGTTGAGGTCGGAACCTACGAGCAGTACTTC. Its protein product is CSVEVGTYEQYF.

V and J are TRBV29-1 and TRBJ2-1; 9 positions match TRBD2. CDR1 SQVTM and CDR2 ANQGSEA come from the germline V gene. CDR3 length equals 13 residues. V gave up 4 bases and J gave up 7 bases; unmatched junction bases: 5. As DNA, the CDR3 is TGCAGCGTTGGAGGACTAGCGTATAATGAGCAGTTCTTC. Translating it yields CSVGGLAYNEQFF.

The rearrangement links TRBV6-6 to TRBJ1-5, with D perhaps matching TRBD1 (5 bases). The ends were cut back, 5 bases at V and 0 bases at J, with 11 bases in the middle. CDR1 and CDR2 (germline): MNHNY, SVGAGI (reference sequence). The CDR3 loop spans 15 amino acids. The CDR3 reads CASSQQGDSNQPQHF. CDR3 nucleotides: TGTGCCAGCAGTCAGCAGGGAGATAGCAATCAGCCCCAGCATTTT.

The chain joins TRBV15 to TRBJ1-1, with 9 bases lining up with TRBD1. The J segment lost 0 bases and the V segment lost 0 bases, leaving 8 bases of the junction unmatched. Germline loops: CDR1 LNHNV, CDR2 YYDKDF (reference sequence). The CDR3 runs 18 residues. This chain's CDR3 is CATSRDPDRGGLNTEAFF. The CDR3 DNA reads as TGTGCCACCAGCAGAGACCCCGACAGGGGGGGACTGAACACTGAAGCTTTCTTT.

The chain uses TRBV25-1 and TRBJ2-1, with D perhaps matching TRBD2 (6 bases). CDR1 and CDR2 (germline): MGHDK, SYGVNS. V was pared by 0 bases and J by 9 bases, with 9 bases between. The CDR3 runs 13 residues. CDR3 protein: CASSEYRGGEQFF. CDR3 DNA: TGTGCCAGCAGTGAATATAGGGGAGGTGAGCAGTTCTTC.

V gene TRBV30 combines with J gene TRBJ1-6, with D possibly being TRBD1 (5 bases). The germline V and J ends were trimmed by 3 bases and 9 bases, with 15 bases remaining between them. This CDR3 is built from 14 residues. Germline CDR1 reads GTSNPN; CDR2 reads SVGIG (reference sequence). CDR3 sequence (DNA): TGTGCCTGGAGGGCTGACAGTGTATCTTCACCCCTCCACTTT. It translates to CAWRADSVSSPLHF.

This clone has only one observation. This chain joins TRBV29-1 and TRBJ2-6; D not certain. The CDR3 loop spans 14 amino acids. With 4 bases removed from V and 2 bases from J, the gap between germline ends came to 9 bases. Germline loops: CDR1 SQVTM, CDR2 ANQGSEA. The CDR3 coding sequence is TGCAGCGTTGCCTTGGAGACTGGGGCCAACGTCCTGACTTTC. Translated: CSVALETGANVLTF.

This clone came up a few times. The V and J genes are TRBV30 and TRBJ1-1; 7 bases fit TRBD1. The CDR3 sequence is 13 residues long. Germline CDR1 GTSNPN, CDR2 SVGIG (reference sequence). V lost 1 base and J lost 7; bases outside the gene matches: 6. Here the CDR3 DNA reads TGTGCCTGGAGTGGCAACAGGGGCAATGAAGCTTTCTTT. Protein sequence: CAWSGNRGNEAFF.

This clone occurred once. The V gene is TRBV30, the J gene TRBJ1-1; D gene uncertain. V was shortened by 2 bases and J by 8 bases, with 12 bases between the two germline ends. The germline gives CDR1 GTSNPN, CDR2 SVGIG (reference sequence). This CDR3 spans 12 amino acids. DNA for the CDR3: TGTGCCTGGAGTCCAAACGGTCCGGAAGCTTTCTTT. Translating gives CAWSPNGPEAFF. The whole variable domain, filled in from reference TRBV30 and TRBJ1-1, reads SQTIHQWPATLVQPVGSPLSLECTVEGTSNPNLYWYRQAAGRGLQLLFYSVGIGQISSEVPQNLSASRPQDRQFILSSKKLLLSDSGFYLCAWSPNGPEAFFGQGTRLTVV.

The chain links TRBV7-4 to TRBJ2-7, with D possibly being TRBD1 (6 bases). The germline gives CDR1 SGHVT, CDR2 SQSDAQ. Trimming cost V 4 bases and J 5 bases, with 15 bases left between them. This CDR3 contains 14 residues. CDR3 region: CASSWVRGKNEQYF. CDR3 DNA sequence: TGTGCCAGCAGCTGGGTCAGGGGAAAGAACGAGCAGTACTTC.

The chain carries TRBV30 and TRBJ2-4; tentatively, D is TRBD2 (5 bases). The CDR3 spans 14 residues. Germline CDR1 reads GTSNPN; CDR2 reads SVGIG (reference sequence). The germline V and J ends were trimmed by 0 bases and 8 bases, with 14 bases remaining between them. CDR3 sequence: CAWSVARTRDIQYF. CDR3 bases: TGTGCCTGGAGTGTAGCCAGGACTCGGGACATTCAGTACTTC.

The chain recombines TRBV5-1 with TRBJ1-1; D unclear. V was clipped by 7 bases and J by 1 base, with 11 bases between them. The CDR3 covers 13 residues. Germline V CDR1 and CDR2: SGHRS, YFSETQ. CDR3 sequence (DNA): TGCGCCAGCGGAATTGGGGAGAACACTGAAGCTTTCTTT. Residues: CASGIGENTEAFF.

The chain joins TRBV29-1 to TRBJ1-1; D possibly corresponds to TRBD1 (5 bases). CDR3 size: 13 residues. From germline, CDR1 is SQVTM and CDR2 ANQGSEA. CDR3 sequence reads: CTVGGRMNTEAFF. In DNA form, the CDR3 reads TGCACCGTGGGGGGGAGGATGAACACTGAAGCTTTCTTT.